Below are 20 T cell receptor beta chains sequenced from a single sample in a study of shared clonotypes between healthy human individuals. Clones were sequenced by immunoSEQ multiplex PCR, and TCRdb holds only the in-frame ones, with some missing. The sample contains roughly 700,000 clones, about nine tenths of which appear only once. The source material was memory CD8+ T cells from PBMCs. Subset reported: CD45RO+ cells pooled with CCR7-negative TemRA cells. The source of these receptors is a man between 18 and 35 years old in good health. Some clones in this sample may be carry-over from other donors' samples.

This sequence joins TRBV27 and TRBJ2-7; maybe TRBD1 (6 bases). This CDR3 has 15 residues. Germline loops: CDR1 MNHEY, CDR2 SMNVEV (reference sequence). Trimming stripped 8 bases from V and 2 bases from J, with 19 bases between. The CDR3 nucleotides read TGTGCCAGCGGTACCCTAGGGGGTTATACCTACGAGCAGTACTTC. This translates into CASGTLGGYTYEQYF.

The CDR3 loop reads CASSPRYGVAMNTEAFF. The CDR3 nucleotides are TGTGCCAGCAGCCCCAGATACGGAGTGGCCATGAACACTGAAGCTTTCTTT. The gene calls are TRBV9 and TRBJ1-1; D remains unclear. This CDR3 spans 17 amino acids. Germline V gene data show CDR1 as SGDLS and CDR2 as YYNGEE. V lost 4 bases to trimming and J lost 0 bases, with 19 bases between them. Variable domain in full (rest from reference TRBV9 and TRBJ1-1): DSGVTQTPKHLITATGQRVTLRCSPRSGDLSVYWYQQSLDQGLQFLIQYYNGEERAKGNILERFSAQQFPDLHSELNLSSLELGDSALYFCASSPRYGVAMNTEAFFGQGTRLTVV.

The chain is built from TRBV7-3 and TRBJ2-7; the match to TRBD1 covers 8 bases. V lost 2 bases and J lost 1; bases outside the gene matches: 10. The CDR3 is made up of 17 amino acids. CDR1 SGHTA and CDR2 FQGTGA come from the germline V gene. CDR3 in amino acids: CASSLGRQGRSSYEQYF. For the CDR3, the DNA is TGTGCCAGCAGCTTAGGGAGACAGGGGCGGTCGTCCTACGAGCAGTACTTC.

This chain connects TRBV28 to TRBJ1-5, with TRBD1 as a possible D gene (5 bases). Trimming cost V 7 bases and J 0 bases, with 16 bases left between them. This CDR3 is built from 16 residues. Germline assignment: CDR1 MDHEN and CDR2 SYDVKM. This chain's CDR3 is CASTCPRVYSNQPQHF. CDR3 nucleotides: TGTGCCAGCACGTGCCCCAGGGTTTATAGCAATCAGCCCCAGCATTTT.

The chain employs TRBV5-1 and TRBJ2-5; D remains ambiguous. The CDR3 covers 15 residues. The V gene lost 5 bases and the J gene lost 5 bases, with 19 bases spanning the gap. Per the germline V gene, CDR1 is SGHRS and CDR2 is YFSETQ. This CDR3 reads CASRGVGQVRETQYF. CDR3 coding DNA: TGCGCCAGCAGGGGCGTAGGGCAGGTCCGGGAGACCCAGTACTTC.

The chain couples TRBV29-1 to TRBJ2-1, with 11 bases matching TRBD2. J lost 7 bases, V lost 8 bases, and 10 bases had no gene match. This CDR3 spans 14 amino acids. Per the germline V gene, CDR1 is SQVTM and CDR2 is ANQGSEA. In DNA, the CDR3 is TGCAGCCAGGGTGGCCTAGCGGGAGGAAATGAGCAGTTCTTC. Translating it yields CSQGGLAGGNEQFF.

The chain joins TRBV5-4 to TRBJ2-3; tentatively, D is TRBD2 (5 bases). The CDR3 loop spans 15 amino acids. Trimming pared 5 bases from V and 5 bases from J, leaving 18 bases between. CDR1 is SGHNT and CDR2 is YYREEE in the germline V gene (reference sequence). Written as DNA, the CDR3 is TGTGCCAGCAGGAAACGGGGAGCCTCAGGAGATACGCAGTATTTT. The encoded protein is CASRKRGASGDTQYF.

The count of this clone is one. This chain joins TRBV19 and TRBJ2-3; D possibly corresponds to TRBD1 (5 bases). Germline values: CDR1 LNHDA, CDR2 SQIVND (reference sequence). This CDR3 is built from 13 residues. The V end was cut by 5 bases, the J end by 2 bases, with 8 bases between. DNA for the CDR3: TGTGCCAGTAGTGGGGCGGTCACAGATACGCAGTATTTT. Translating it yields CASSGAVTDTQYF. The whole variable domain, remainder taken from reference TRBV19 and TRBJ2-3, is DGGITQSPKYLFRKEGQNVTLSCEQNLNHDAMYWYRQDPGQGLRLIYYSQIVNDFQKGDIAEGYSVSREKKESFPLTVTSAQKNPTAFYLCASSGAVTDTQYFGPGTRLTVL.

The chain has TRBV5-5 and TRBJ1-1; perhaps TRBD1 as D (5 bases). V was pared by 4 bases and J by 6 bases, with 10 bases between. The germline CDR1 and CDR2 sequences are SGHKS and YYEKEE (reference sequence). This CDR3 is 12 amino acids long. The chain's CDR3 is CASSVQQAEAFF. The CDR3, as DNA: TGTGCCAGCAGCGTCCAACAGGCTGAAGCTTTCTTT.

The chain joins TRBV10-3 to TRBJ2-6; weak D call: TRBD2 (5 bases). The CDR3 sequence is 15 residues long. Germline V CDR1 and CDR2: ENHRY, SYGVKD. Deletions cut 0 bases from V and 7 bases from J, with 10 bases between. Here the CDR3 reads CAISESLGSANVLTF. CDR3 nucleotides: TGTGCCATCAGTGAGTCGTTAGGGAGTGCCAACGTCCTGACTTTC.

This chain links TRBV9 with TRBJ2-1; TRBD2 matches at 9 bases. J lost 3 bases, V lost 3 bases, and 13 bases had no gene match. The CDR3 consists of 18 residues. Germline assignment: CDR1 SGDLS and CDR2 YYNGEE. CDR3 sequence (DNA): TGTGCCAGCAGCGCGAGCTCCCGGCTAGCGGGAAGCTACAATGAGCAGTTCTTC. Translating gives CASSASSRLAGSYNEQFF.

In its sample, this clone was seen a few times. J is TRBJ1-5 and V is TRBV19, with D unclear. Germline-derived CDR1 and CDR2 are LNHDA and SQIVND (reference sequence). The CDR3 has 13 amino acids. The germline V and J ends were trimmed by 7 bases and 6 bases, with 13 bases remaining between them. CDR3 sequence reads: CASTTSAFQPQHF. The CDR3 coding sequence is TGTGCCAGTACCACGTCCGCGTTTCAGCCCCAGCATTTT.

The rearrangement links TRBV10-1 to TRBJ2-1; TRBD2 is a possible D gene (5 bases). This CDR3 region has 16 residues. V was cut by 3 bases and J by 0 bases, with 12 bases left in between. The germline V gene has CDR1 WNHNN and CDR2 SYGVQD (reference sequence). The CDR3 protein is CASSESRGSSYNEQFF. CDR3 nucleotides: TGCGCCAGCAGTGAAAGTCGGGGAAGCTCCTACAATGAGCAGTTCTTC.

The genes are TRBV7-9 and TRBJ2-4; a possible D gene is TRBD2 (6 bases). The CDR3 covers 16 residues. The V gene's germline CDR1 is SEHNR and CDR2 FQNEAQ (reference sequence). V lost 2 bases and J 2 bases, leaving 13 bases between the germline ends. CDR3 DNA sequence: TGTGCCAGCAGCTTATATGAGGGACTGACCAAAAACATTCAGTACTTC. Protein: CASSLYEGLTKNIQYF.

The chain is built from TRBV5-4 and TRBJ2-7, with unresolved D. The germline CDR1 and CDR2 sequences are SGHNT and YYREEE (reference sequence). Trimming pared 6 bases from V and 2 bases from J, leaving 12 bases between. CDR3 size: 13 residues. The CDR3 is CASTHSTTYEQYF. In DNA, the CDR3 is TGTGCCAGCACCCACAGCACTACCTACGAGCAGTACTTC. Filled out from reference TRBV5-4 and TRBJ2-7, the complete variable domain reads ETGVTQSPTHLIKTRGQQVTLRCSSQSGHNTVSWYQQALGQGPQFIFQYYREEENGRGNFPPRFSGLQFPNYSSELNVNALELDDSALYLCASTHSTTYEQYFGPGTRLTVT.

The chain carries TRBV15 and TRBJ2-7, with TRBD2 as a possible D gene (6 bases). This CDR3 region has 15 residues. Germline lookup yields CDR1 LNHNV and CDR2 YYDKDF (reference sequence). The V gene lost 1 base and the J gene lost 0 bases, with 10 bases spanning the gap. The CDR3 region is CATSRGISGSYEQYF. The CDR3 DNA follows: TGTGCCACCAGCAGAGGAATTAGCGGCTCCTACGAGCAGTACTTC.

This clone was observed a single time. This chain joins TRBV6-5 and TRBJ1-5; D unresolved. V was clipped by 5 bases and J by 3 bases, with 11 bases between them. The CDR3 totals 14 residues. Germline CDR1 is MNHEY and CDR2 is SVGAGI. The CDR3 DNA sequence: TGTGCCAGCAGTCCCGCCCGGCCCAATCAGCCCCAGCATTTT. Translating it yields CASSPARPNQPQHF.

The V gene is TRBV27, the J gene TRBJ1-1, with 9 bases identical to TRBD1. Per the germline V gene, CDR1 is MNHEY and CDR2 is SMNVEV (reference sequence). With 6 bases clipped from V and 10 bases from J, the junction kept 15 bases outside the gene matches. The CDR3 is made up of 15 amino acids. The chain's CDR3 is CASSRRTGAPRGAFF. Written as DNA, the CDR3 is TGTGCCAGCAGCCGGCGGACAGGGGCCCCGAGGGGAGCTTTCTTT.

This clone came up once. This rearrangement joins TRBV5-6 to TRBJ2-7; D gene unclear. The V gene's germline CDR1 is SGHDT and CDR2 YYEEEE. CDR3 length: 14 amino acids. V lost 2 bases to trimming and J lost 2 bases, with 11 bases between them. In nucleotides, the CDR3 is TGTGCCAGCAGCTTAACAGCCAGTACCTACGAGCAGTACTTC. As protein: CASSLTASTYEQYF.

V gene TRBV7-2 combines with J gene TRBJ2-7; TRBD2 might be the D (6 bases). The CDR3 totals 16 residues. Germline V gene sequence: CDR1 SGHTA, CDR2 FQGNSA. The germline V and J ends were trimmed by 2 bases and 3 bases, with 17 bases remaining between them. The CDR3 loop reads CASSLLSGVSVYEQYF. Written as DNA, the CDR3 is TGTGCCAGCAGCTTACTCTCGGGGGTATCCGTCTACGAGCAGTACTTC.